This T cell receptor (beta chain) was recorded in a study of Graves' ophthalmopathy and Graves' hyperthyroidism. Study-wide background: Investigators collected peripheral blood at initial diagnosis, before any treatment was given.

This CDR3 is built from 13 residues. Germline-derived CDR1 and CDR2 are SGHTA and FQGNSA. With 2 bases removed from V and 4 bases from J, the gap between germline ends came to 5 bases. RNA transcripts served as template for amplifying TCR beta CDR3 sequences. In the first round, RT-PCR was carried out with HTBI primers, and a multiplex PCR formed the second round. TCRdb reprocessed the multiplex PCR reads via MiXCR and lists one record per CDR3 protein. Counted here are a few hundred thousand distinct CDR3 sequences, roughly 15% occurring once; the ten biggest clones make up about 12%. Donors with ophthalmopathy: moderate-to-severe activity, CAS ≥3, NOSPECS ≥4, duration under 3 months. Patients were excluded if they had other autoimmune diseases or uncontrolled infections, and likewise if pregnancy or lactation applied.

The clonotype comes from an adult man with Graves' ophthalmopathy. Sequencing used peripheral blood. The gene calls are TRBV7-2 and TRBJ2-2; D unresolved. CDR3 DNA sequence: TGTGCCAGCAGCTTATTCCTCACCGGGGAGCTGTTTTTT. This translates into CASSLFLTGELFF. The variable domain in full, completed from reference TRBV7-2 and TRBJ2-2, reads GAGVSQSPSNKVTEKGKDVELRCDPISGHTALYWYRQSLGQGLEFLIYFQGNSAPDKSGLPSDRFSAERTGGSVSTLTIQRTQQEDSAVYLCASSLFLTGELFFGEGSRLTVL.